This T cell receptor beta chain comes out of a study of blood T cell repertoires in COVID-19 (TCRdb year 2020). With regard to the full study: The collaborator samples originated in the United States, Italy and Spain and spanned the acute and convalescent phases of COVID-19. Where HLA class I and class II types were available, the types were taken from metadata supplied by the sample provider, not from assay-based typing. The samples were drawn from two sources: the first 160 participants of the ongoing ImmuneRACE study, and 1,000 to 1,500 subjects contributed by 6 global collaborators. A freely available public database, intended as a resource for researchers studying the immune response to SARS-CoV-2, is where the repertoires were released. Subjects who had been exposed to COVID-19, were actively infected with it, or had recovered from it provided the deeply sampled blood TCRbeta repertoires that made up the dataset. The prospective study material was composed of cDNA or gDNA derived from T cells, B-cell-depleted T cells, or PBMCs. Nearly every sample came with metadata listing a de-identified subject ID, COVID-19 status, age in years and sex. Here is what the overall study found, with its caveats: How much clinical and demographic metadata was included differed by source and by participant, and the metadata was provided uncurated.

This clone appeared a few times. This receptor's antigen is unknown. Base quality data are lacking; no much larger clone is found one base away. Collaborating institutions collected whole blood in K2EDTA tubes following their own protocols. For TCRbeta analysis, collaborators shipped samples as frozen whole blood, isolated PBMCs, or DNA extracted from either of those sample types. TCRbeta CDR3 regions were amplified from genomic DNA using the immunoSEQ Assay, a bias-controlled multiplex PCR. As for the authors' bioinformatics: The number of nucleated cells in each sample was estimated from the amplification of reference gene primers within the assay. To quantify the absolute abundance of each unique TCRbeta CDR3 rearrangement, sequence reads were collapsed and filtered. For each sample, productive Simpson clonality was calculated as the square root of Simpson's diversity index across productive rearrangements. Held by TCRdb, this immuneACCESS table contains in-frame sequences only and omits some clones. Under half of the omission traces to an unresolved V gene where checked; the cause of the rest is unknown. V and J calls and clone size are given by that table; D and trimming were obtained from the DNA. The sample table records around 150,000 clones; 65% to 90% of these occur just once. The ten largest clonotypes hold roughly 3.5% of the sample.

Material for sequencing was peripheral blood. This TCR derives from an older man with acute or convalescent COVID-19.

The CDR3 sequence is CASSLLWGTGAEETQYF. The bases are TGTGCCAGCAGCCTGCTCTGGGGGACAGGGGCGGAAGAGACCCAGTACTTC. The chain was built from TRBV5-6 and TRBJ2-5; 10 middle bases align to TRBD1. Trimming leaves V shorter by 4 bases and J shorter by 3 bases, with the junction holding 12 bases beyond the gene matches. The germline V gene encodes CDR1 SGHDT and CDR2 YYEEEE. The CDR3, from cysteine to phenylalanine, totals 17 residues. Only CDR3 DNA remains: 51 bases, in frame from the first base.